This T cell receptor (beta chain) was found in a study of early T cells in non-severe SARS-CoV-2 infection. Study-wide context: RNA in bulk from unsorted whole blood was sequenced, and chains were unpaired.

This clonotype has only a few counts. With 1 base removed from V and 2 bases from J, the gap between germline ends came to 21 bases. Germline CDR1 reads SQVTM; CDR2 reads ANQGSEA. The CDR3 contains 17 residues. cDNA molecules, individually, were tagged with unique molecular identifiers. One entry per CDR3 protein results from TCRdb running MiXCR on the 5' RACE reads. The top ten clones hold under 8% of a sample with tens of thousands of distinct CDR3 sequences, roughly 5.3% of them seen once. The sequencing used whole blood, collected at baseline. The TCR originated in an adult who was a healthcare worker with PCR-confirmed SARS-CoV-2 infection or an uninfected control (not recorded which). This sequence joins TRBV29-1 and TRBJ2-7; D is possibly TRBD1 (5 bases). This CDR3 is CSVEGPRKGQIPYEQYF. The CDR3 DNA follows: TGCAGCGTTGAAGGGCCACGAAAGGGGCAGATACCCTACGAGCAGTACTTC.